The next 14 T cell receptor beta chains were all read from a single sample in a study of T cell responses to AZD1222 COVID-19 vaccine. The assay was immunoSEQ multiplex PCR, and TCRdb's table has in-frame clones only and misses some. Among tens of thousands of clones listed, over 80% were seen once. Source: peripheral blood, taken 28 days after the second AZD1222 dose. The receptor source for this set is an adult who received the AZD1222 COVID-19 vaccine.

This sequence joins TRBV20-1 and TRBJ2-7; 9 bases agree with TRBD2. V lost 3 bases to trimming and J lost 2 bases; unmatched junction nucleotides: 2. There are 13 residues in the CDR3. The germline V gene has CDR1 DFQATT and CDR2 SNEGSKA (reference sequence). The CDR3 nucleotides read TGCAGTGCTAGTCTAGCGGGGACCTACGAGCAGTACTTC. Protein sequence: CSASLAGTYEQYF.

The table lists this clone with a count of one. V and J are TRBV19 and TRBJ1-6; 7 bases match TRBD1. CDR1 and CDR2 from the germline V gene are LNHDA and SQIVND (reference sequence). Trimming cost V 4 bases and J 6 bases; bases outside gene matches: 6. This CDR3 is 15 amino acids long. The DNA of the CDR3 is TGTGCCAGTAGTACCTACAGGGGAGGTAATTCACCCCTCCACTTT. This sequence encodes CASSTYRGGNSPLHF.

The chain carries TRBV18 and TRBJ1-1, with no clear D. From germline, CDR1 is KGHSH and CDR2 LQKENI. V was trimmed by 3 bases and J by 4 bases, leaving 18 bases between them. This CDR3 has 16 amino acids. The CDR3 sequence: CASSPLPYTLGTEAFF. CDR3 DNA: TGTGCCAGCTCACCCTTACCATATACCTTGGGCACTGAAGCTTTCTTT.

The chain uses TRBV6-6 and TRBJ2-5, with D perhaps TRBD2 (6 bases). The CDR3 has 14 residues. With 4 bases removed from V and 4 bases from J, the gap between germline ends came to 13 bases. Per the germline V gene, CDR1 is MNHNY and CDR2 is SVGAGI (reference sequence). CDR3 sequence (DNA): TGTGCCAGCAGTTCACCTAGCGATGGAGAGACCCAGTACTTC. Translated: CASSSPSDGETQYF.

The rearrangement uses TRBV6-5 and TRBJ1-3, with no clear D. CDR3 length: 11 amino acids. V gave up 2 bases and J gave up 9 bases, with 5 bases separating them. Germline lookup yields CDR1 MNHEY and CDR2 SVGAGI. The CDR3 DNA is TGTGCCAGCAGTTACGGGGTCACCATATATTTT. It encodes CASSYGVTIYF.

The rearrangement joins TRBV7-9 to TRBJ1-2; 9 nucleotides agree with TRBD1. The germline CDR1 and CDR2 sequences are SEHNR and FQNEAQ (reference sequence). The CDR3 consists of 14 residues. J was trimmed by 8 bases and V by 5 bases; bases with no gene match: 9. CDR3 region: CASSEDRGNSGYTF. DNA of the CDR3: TGTGCCAGCAGCGAGGACAGGGGCAATAGCGGCTACACCTTC.

The genes are TRBV7-2 and TRBJ1-4, with 7 bases aligning to TRBD1. Germline trimming cut 1 base from V and 5 bases from J; bases unmatched to any gene: 4. The CDR3 extends over 15 amino acids. CDR1 and CDR2 from the germline V gene are SGHTA and FQGNSA. CDR3 region: CASSLGGQLNEKLFF. In DNA form, the CDR3 reads TGTGCCAGCAGCTTAGGGGGACAGCTCAATGAAAAACTGTTTTTT.

J is TRBJ1-5 and V is TRBV19; 8 bases agree with TRBD1. This CDR3 has 15 residues. Germline V gene sequence: CDR1 LNHDA, CDR2 SQIVND (reference sequence). V dropped 4 bases and J dropped 4; count of bases not matched to a gene: 6. The DNA for the CDR3 is TGTGCCAGTAGTACGACAGGGGCTCGTAATCAGCCCCAGCATTTT. Amino acid sequence: CASSTTGARNQPQHF.

The J gene is TRBJ2-5, the V gene TRBV29-1; the D gene is possibly TRBD2 (6 bases). CDR3 size: 14 residues. Germline assignment: CDR1 SQVTM and CDR2 ANQGSEA. Trimming took off 6 bases at V and 5 bases at J, with 19 bases between the two ends. The CDR3 DNA reads as TGCAGCGTGTCCCCTTCGGGAAGCGGGGAGACCCAGTACTTC. Its translation is CSVSPSGSGETQYF.

The chain employs TRBV21-1 and TRBJ2-7; the table calls TRBD2, which could not be checked here. TRBV21-1 is given as a pseudogene. This CDR3 contains 14 residues. The CDR3 reads CASTGGWSSYEQYF. The CDR3 DNA is TGTGCCAGCACGGGCGGGTGGAGTTCCTACGAGCAGTACTTC.

This clone was seen a handful of times. The rearrangement links TRBV10-2 to TRBJ1-6; a possible D gene is TRBD1 (6 bases). Germline loops: CDR1 WSHSY, CDR2 SAAADI. This CDR3 contains 14 residues. V was shortened by 6 bases and J by 8 bases, with 14 bases between the two germline ends. CDR3 amino acids: CASRRGGEDSPLHF. CDR3 nucleotide sequence: TGCGCCAGCAGGAGAGGGGGAGAGGATTCACCCCTCCACTTT.

The rearrangement joins TRBV10-2 to TRBJ2-7, with TRBD1 identical over 8 bases. Germline V gene sequence: CDR1 WSHSY, CDR2 SAAADI. The ends lost 3 bases at V and 8 bases at J; junction bases unmatched: 6. This CDR3 is built from 13 residues. This CDR3 reads CASSDSGQAKQYF. CDR3 sequence (DNA): TGCGCCAGCAGTGACTCGGGACAGGCTAAGCAGTACTTC.

The chain joins TRBV28 to TRBJ1-1, with TRBD1 as a possible D gene (6 bases). Trimming took 3 bases from V and 1 from J, leaving 15 bases between them. Germline V CDR1 and CDR2: MDHEN, SYDVKM. This CDR3 has 16 amino acids. The CDR3 DNA reads TGTGCCAGCAGTTTCTGGGGGGCCGGGGAGAACACTGAAGCTTTCTTT. Its protein product is CASSFWGAGENTEAFF.

The chain is built from TRBV3-1 (or the pseudogene TRBV3-2) and TRBJ1-6; D gene unclear. Trimming stripped 3 bases from V and 7 bases from J, with 16 bases between. The CDR3 length is 16 residues. The germline CDR1 and CDR2 sequences are LGHDT and YNNKEL (reference sequence). CDR3 residues: CASSHLRAMTNSPLHF. The CDR3 DNA follows: TGTGCCAGCAGCCATCTCCGGGCCATGACCAATTCACCCCTCCACTTT.